The next 8 T cell receptor beta chains were all read from a single sample in a study of T cells in narcolepsy. The method was immunoSEQ multiplex PCR; TCRdb's version includes in-frame clones alone and lacks a portion of them. The data hold tens of thousands of clones, with roughly 80% observed a single time. The sequenced material came from CD45RA- memory CD4+ T cells from PBMCs. Every receptor here comes from a human donor with narcolepsy.

J is TRBJ1-5 and V is TRBV10-2; weak D call: TRBD1 (6 bases). This CDR3 has 17 amino acids. The V gene's germline CDR1 is WSHSY and CDR2 SAAADI. Trimming shortened V by 2 bases and J by 2 bases, and 16 bases separated the two germline ends. CDR3 in DNA: TGCGCCAGCAGTGAGACAGGGAGCACCCGTGGCAATCAGCCCCAGCATTTT. Its protein is CASSETGSTRGNQPQHF.

The CDR3 coding sequence is TGTGCCAGTAGCACTACACGTAGCAATCAGCCCCAGCATTTT. Translating gives CASSTTRSNQPQHF. The chain joins TRBV19 to TRBJ1-5; the D is unclear. The length of the CDR3 is 14 residues. Germline CDR1 and CDR2: LNHDA and SQIVND (reference sequence). V was pared by 6 bases and J by 0 bases, with 9 bases between.

The chain has TRBV29-1 and TRBJ1-1, with a tentative D call TRBD1 (5 bases). V gave up 7 bases and J gave up 8 bases, with 8 bases separating them. The CDR3 runs to 9 residues. Germline V gene lookup returns CDR1 SQVTM and CDR2 ANQGSEA. CDR3 bases: TGCAGCGGGGGCTCCGAAGCTTTCTTT. This codes for CSGGSEAFF.

The chain has TRBV5-1 and TRBJ2-2; 14 bases line up with TRBD2. The CDR3 is 19 amino acids. The V gene's germline CDR1 is SGHRS and CDR2 YFSETQ. Trimming took 1 base from V and 0 from J; bases not matched to a gene: 5. The CDR3 DNA reads TGCGCCAGCAGCTTGAGGACTAGCGGGGGGATCGCGAACACCGGGGAGCTGTTTTTT. Residues: CASSLRTSGGIANTGELFF. Full variable domain (remainder filled in from reference TRBV5-1 and TRBJ2-2): KAGVTQTPRYLIKTRGQQVTLSCSPISGHRSVSWYQQTPGQGLQFLFEYFSETQRNKGNFPGRFSGRQFSNSRSEMNVSTLELGDSALYLCASSLRTSGGIANTGELFFGEGSRLTVL.

The J gene is TRBJ2-6, the V gene TRBV4-2, with 10 bases fitting TRBD1. The CDR3 runs to 17 residues. The J segment lost 4 bases and the V segment lost 4 bases, leaving 7 bases of the junction unmatched. Germline V lookup: CDR1 LGHNA, CDR2 YNFKEQ. CDR3 nucleotides: TGTGCCAGCAGCCCGGGACAGGGGAACGCCGGGGCCAACGTCCTGACTTTC. Protein: CASSPGQGNAGANVLTF.

The gene calls are TRBV7-8 and TRBJ1-2; 8 bases match TRBD1. Germline CDR1 is SGHVS and CDR2 is FQNEAQ. The trim removed 1 base at V and 4 bases at J, leaving 8 bases unmatched. The length of the CDR3 is 16 residues. The CDR3, as DNA: TGTGCCAGCAGCTTAGACAGCAGGGGGCAGTTCTATGGCTACACCTTC. This translates into CASSLDSRGQFYGYTF.

The chain uses TRBV28 and TRBJ2-5, with D uncertain. The germline V and J ends were trimmed by 7 bases and 2 bases, with 14 bases remaining between them. The CDR3 runs 14 residues. The germline V gene has CDR1 MDHEN and CDR2 SYDVKM. This chain's CDR3 is CASNMWGSQETQYF. The CDR3 region has the DNA TGTGCCAGCAATATGTGGGGTTCGCAAGAGACCCAGTACTTC.

The J gene is TRBJ1-1, the V gene TRBV12-5; 8 nucleotides agree with TRBD1. Unmatched junction bases numbered 10, after V lost 4 bases and J lost 6 bases. CDR3 length equals 15 residues. Germline lookup yields CDR1 LGHNT and CDR2 FRNRAP. In nucleotides, the CDR3 is TGTGCTAGTGGTTCCGCAGGCAGGGGGCTGGCTGAAGCTTTCTTT. It encodes CASGSAGRGLAEAFF.